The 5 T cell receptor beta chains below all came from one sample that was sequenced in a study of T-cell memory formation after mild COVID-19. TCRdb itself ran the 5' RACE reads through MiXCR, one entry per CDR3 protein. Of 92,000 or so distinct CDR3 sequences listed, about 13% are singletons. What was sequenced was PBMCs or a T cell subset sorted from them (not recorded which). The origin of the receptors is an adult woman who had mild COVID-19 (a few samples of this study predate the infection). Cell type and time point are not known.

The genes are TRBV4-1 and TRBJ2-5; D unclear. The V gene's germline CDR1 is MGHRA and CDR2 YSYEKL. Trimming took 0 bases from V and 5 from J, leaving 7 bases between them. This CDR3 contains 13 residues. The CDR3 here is CASSQDYVETQYF. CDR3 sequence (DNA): TGCGCCAGCAGCCAAGATTATGTGGAGACCCAGTACTTC.

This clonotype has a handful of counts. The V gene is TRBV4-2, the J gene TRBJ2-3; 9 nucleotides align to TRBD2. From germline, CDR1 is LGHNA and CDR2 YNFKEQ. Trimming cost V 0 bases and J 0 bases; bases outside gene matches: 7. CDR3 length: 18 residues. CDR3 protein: CASSQEALLAGSTDTQYF. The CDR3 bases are TGTGCCAGCAGCCAAGAGGCCCTCCTAGCGGGGAGCACAGATACGCAGTATTTT.

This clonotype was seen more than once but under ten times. The CDR3 nucleotides read TGTGCCAGCAGTGTTCTAGCGGGAGGAGATACGCAGTATTTT. Translation gives CASSVLAGGDTQYF. The chain joins TRBV25-1 to TRBJ2-3; TRBD2 matches at 11 bases. Germline V gene data show CDR1 as MGHDK and CDR2 as SYGVNS. The CDR3 contains 14 residues. V was clipped by 4 bases and J by 5 bases; unmatched bases: 2.

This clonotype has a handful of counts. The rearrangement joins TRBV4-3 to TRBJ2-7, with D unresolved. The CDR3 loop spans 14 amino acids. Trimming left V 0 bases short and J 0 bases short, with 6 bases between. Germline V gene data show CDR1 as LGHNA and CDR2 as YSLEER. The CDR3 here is CASSQDYSSYEQYF. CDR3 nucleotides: TGCGCCAGCAGCCAAGACTACTCCTCCTACGAGCAGTACTTC.

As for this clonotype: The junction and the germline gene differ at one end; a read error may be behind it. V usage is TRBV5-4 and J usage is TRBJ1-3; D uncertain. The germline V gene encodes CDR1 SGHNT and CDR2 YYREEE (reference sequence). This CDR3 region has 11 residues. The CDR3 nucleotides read TGTGCCAGCAGCTTGGGTACAGAATTTTTTTTT. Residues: CASSLGTEFFF.